A single sample is the source of the 23 T cell receptor beta chains below, sequenced in a study of blood T cells in healthy people across ages. A second roughly 6 to 12 cycle PCR used barcoded and J-beta primers. Each CDR3 protein is one row after TCRdb ran MiXCR on the 5' RACE reads. The table lists roughly 830,000 distinct CDR3 sequences, around 62% of them singletons. The sample was blood. All receptors derive from a man between 25 and 39 years old in good health.

The V and J genes are TRBV6-2 or TRBV6-3 and TRBJ1-2, with unresolved D. The germline V gene encodes CDR1 MNHEY and CDR2 SVGEGT. The CDR3 is 16 amino acids. Trimming took 2 bases from V and 4 from J, leaving 17 bases between them. In DNA, the CDR3 is TGTGCCAGCAGTTACCCCCAGGAGGACCCCCTCTATGGCTACACCTTC. Translating gives CASSYPQEDPLYGYTF.

This chain joins TRBV11-2 and TRBJ1-5, with 7 bases identical to TRBD1. The CDR3 length is 15 residues. Germline V gives CDR1 SGHAT, CDR2 FQNNGV. The V segment lost 1 base and the J segment 4 bases; nucleotides outside the gene matches: 4. CDR3 in DNA: TGTGCCAGCAGCTTAGGGGGACAGACTAATCAGCCCCAGCATTTT. It encodes CASSLGGQTNQPQHF.

There are a few counts of this clonotype. The rearrangement uses TRBV11-2 and TRBJ1-2; TRBD1 matches at 7 bases. V was pared by 0 bases and J by 6 bases, with 10 bases of the junction left unmatched. Germline CDR1 is SGHAT and CDR2 is FQNNGV. CDR3 size: 16 residues. CDR3 coding DNA: TGTGCCAGCAGCTTAGACCTCCGGGACAGCCTTAATGGCTACACCTTC. It specifies CASSLDLRDSLNGYTF.

This rearrangement joins TRBV20-1 to TRBJ2-7; TRBD1 aligns across 9 bases. This CDR3 has 14 residues. CDR1 and CDR2 (germline): DFQATT, SNEGSKA (reference sequence). J lost 0 bases, V lost 6 bases, and 6 bases had no gene match. The CDR3 here is CSANDRGYSYEQYF. The DNA of the CDR3 is TGCAGTGCCAATGACAGGGGGTACTCCTACGAGCAGTACTTC.

The chain carries TRBV10-3 and TRBJ2-1; TRBD1 matches at 9 bases. This CDR3 region has 16 residues. Losses at the gene ends were 0 bases for V and 7 bases for J; bases not matched to a gene: 7. The germline CDR1 and CDR2 sequences are ENHRY and SYGVKD. The CDR3 DNA sequence: TGTGCCATCAGTGAGTCAGGGACAGGGAATAAGAATGAGCAGTTCTTC. Translated, it gives CAISESGTGNKNEQFF.

The chain has TRBV4-3 and TRBJ2-5; 9 bases map to TRBD2. CDR1 and CDR2 (germline): LGHNA, YSLEER. With 2 bases clipped from V and 11 bases from J, the junction kept 12 bases outside the gene matches. The CDR3 consists of 15 residues. Written as DNA, the CDR3 is TGCGCCAGCAGCCAACTAGCGGGGTCCTACAATGAGCAGTACTTC. This sequence encodes CASSQLAGSYNEQYF.

There are a few counts of this clonotype. V usage is TRBV29-1 and J usage is TRBJ2-7; D gene ambiguous. Trimming took off 0 bases at V and 8 bases at J, with 11 bases between the two ends. CDR1 and CDR2 from the germline V gene are SQVTM and ANQGSEA. The CDR3 has 12 residues. This CDR3 is CSVEDGSTKQYF. As DNA, the CDR3 is TGCAGCGTTGAAGACGGGTCTACGAAGCAGTACTTC.

The CDR3 reads CSARDGTRTFTEAFF. CDR3 nucleotides: TGCAGTGCTAGAGATGGCACCCGGACCTTCACTGAAGCTTTCTTT. The J gene is TRBJ1-1, the V gene TRBV20-1; D is unresolved. Germline CDR1 is DFQATT and CDR2 is SNEGSKA (reference sequence). This CDR3 is 15 amino acids long. V shed 0 bases and J shed 4 bases, with 15 bases lying between them.

The J gene is TRBJ2-4, the V gene TRBV4-3, with 8 nucleotides matching TRBD1. V trimming: 0 bases; J trimming: 0 bases; junction bases outside the gene matches: 4. Germline loops: CDR1 LGHNA, CDR2 YSLEER. The CDR3 extends over 17 amino acids. The CDR3 nucleotides are TGCGCCAGCAGCCAAGAGCCAGACAGGGGAGCCAAAAACATTCAGTACTTC. Protein product: CASSQEPDRGAKNIQYF.

This clonotype was observed a handful of times. This chain joins TRBV5-1 and TRBJ2-1, with unresolved D. V dropped 2 bases and J dropped 9 bases, with 9 bases sitting between them. There are 12 residues in the CDR3. Germline CDR1 reads SGHRS; CDR2 reads YFSETQ. The CDR3, as DNA: TGCGCCAGCAGCTTAGACTCGCTTGAGCAGTTCTTC. Residues: CASSLDSLEQFF.

The V and J genes are TRBV7-9 and TRBJ2-7, with D unresolved. Germline V gene data show CDR1 as SEHNR and CDR2 as FQNEAQ (reference sequence). Trimming stripped 5 bases from V and 5 bases from J, with 13 bases between. This CDR3 region has 13 residues. DNA for the CDR3: TGTGCCAGCAGCGACGGGTCACGGGACGAGCAGTACTTC. The encoded protein is CASSDGSRDEQYF.

As regards this clonotype: Compared with germline, one end of the junction differs, possibly owing to a read error. This chain connects TRBV18 to TRBJ1-4; D is possibly TRBD1 (5 bases). The CDR3 totals 14 residues. The germline gives CDR1 KGHSH, CDR2 LQKENI. The CDR3 DNA reads as TGTGCTAGCTCACCAACCGTAGGGGCTGAAAAACTGTTTTTT. The encoded protein is CASSPTVGAEKLFF.

This clonotype was seen more than once but under ten times. The chain is built from TRBV29-1 and TRBJ2-7, with 8 nucleotides matching TRBD1. The CDR3 has 15 amino acids. V was pared by 2 bases and J by 1 base, with 7 bases of the junction left unmatched. The V gene's germline CDR1 is SQVTM and CDR2 ANQGSEA. CDR3 in DNA: TGCAGCGTTGAAAGCCGACAGGGGATATCCTACGAGCAGTACTTC. The encoded protein is CSVESRQGISYEQYF.

A few counts support this clonotype. The rearrangement uses TRBV9 and TRBJ1-1; 10 nucleotides match TRBD1. This CDR3 is 14 amino acids long. CDR1 and CDR2 (germline): SGDLS, YYNGEE. V shed 2 bases and J 10 bases; nucleotides not matched to a gene: 8. CDR3 bases: TGTGCCAGCAGCGTTTCCGGGACAGGGGAGGTAGCTTTCTTT. The encoded protein is CASSVSGTGEVAFF.

This chain uses TRBV29-1 with TRBJ2-4, with D hard to call. With the DNA end fitting TRBJ2-7 better, the J assignment may be wrong. Germline-derived CDR1 and CDR2 are SQVTM and ANQGSEA. The CDR3 consists of 13 residues. The chain's CDR3 is CSVEGYSPYEQYF. The CDR3 DNA sequence: TGCAGCGTTGAAGGCTATTCCCCCTACGAGCAGTACTTC.

The chain carries TRBV6-5 and TRBJ2-3; 9 bases fit TRBD2. The V segment lost 3 bases and the J segment 0 bases; nucleotides outside the gene matches: 7. CDR3 length: 17 amino acids. The germline V gene encodes CDR1 MNHEY and CDR2 SVGAGI. The CDR3 nucleotides read TGTGCCAGCAGTTATGGGGCGGGGGGGACTAGCACAGATACGCAGTATTTT. Amino acids: CASSYGAGGTSTDTQYF.

The V gene is TRBV5-6, the J gene TRBJ2-3; no clear D gene. Germline lookup yields CDR1 SGHDT and CDR2 YYEEEE. Trimming removed 1 base at V and 0 bases at J, with 15 bases between. The CDR3 has 17 residues. The CDR3 nucleotides are TGTGCCAGCAGCTTGTTTACGGCCCACTCTAGCACAGATACGCAGTATTTT. This encodes CASSLFTAHSSTDTQYF.

The chain couples TRBV12-3 or TRBV12-4 to TRBJ2-7; perhaps TRBD1 as D (5 bases). CDR3 length: 13 residues. The ends were cut back, 7 bases at V and 3 bases at J, with 13 bases in the middle. The CDR3 sequence: CASNIQGFYEQYF. The CDR3 nucleotides are TGTGCCAGCAACATCCAGGGTTTCTACGAGCAGTACTTC.

There are many counts of this clonotype. The CDR3 loop is CAISDGVSGANVLTF. The DNA of the CDR3 is TGTGCCATCAGTGACGGGGTCTCTGGGGCCAACGTCCTGACTTTC. The rearrangement joins TRBV10-3 to TRBJ2-6; tentatively, D is TRBD2 (5 bases). There are 15 residues in the CDR3. Trimming left V 3 bases short and J 0 bases short, with 6 bases between. Germline lookup yields CDR1 ENHRY and CDR2 SYGVKD.

The chain couples TRBV4-3 to TRBJ2-7; possibly TRBD1 for D (6 bases). The V gene lost 0 bases and the J gene lost 2 bases, with 11 bases spanning the gap. Germline CDR1 LGHNA, CDR2 YSLEER. The CDR3 covers 15 residues. The CDR3 sequence: CASSQDEDRAYEQYF. CDR3 bases: TGCGCCAGCAGCCAAGATGAGGACAGAGCCTACGAGCAGTACTTC.

The chain is built from TRBV3-1 and TRBJ1-5, with D unclear. Per the germline V gene, CDR1 is LGHDT and CDR2 is YNNKEL (reference sequence). V was pared by 4 bases and J by 4 bases, with 11 bases between. The CDR3 has 14 amino acids. The CDR3 region has the DNA TGTGCCAGCAGCCGCTCTGGTTTAAATCAGCCCCAGCATTTT. Translating it yields CASSRSGLNQPQHF.

V and J are TRBV20-1 and TRBJ2-3, with 9 bases lining up with TRBD2. This CDR3 has 12 amino acids. Trimming at V came to 3 bases and at J to 10 bases, leaving 5 bases not matched to a gene. The V gene's germline CDR1 is DFQATT and CDR2 SNEGSKA (reference sequence). The CDR3 DNA is TGCAGTGCTAGGGGGACTAGCTTTCCGCAGTATTTT. This sequence encodes CSARGTSFPQYF.

The chain joins TRBV5-1 to TRBJ2-7; TRBD1 or TRBD2 may be the D gene (5 bases each). Germline V CDR1 and CDR2: SGHRS, YFSETQ. Between the trimmed V and J ends, which lost 4 bases and 0 bases, there was a span of 11 bases. The length of the CDR3 is 14 residues. The CDR3: CASSMAGSSYEQYF. The CDR3 DNA reads as TGCGCCAGCAGCATGGCAGGGAGCTCCTACGAGCAGTACTTC.